The T cell receptor (beta chain) described here comes from a study of blood T cell repertoires in COVID-19. Whole-study context: COVID-19 samples from acute and convalescent phases originated in the United States, Italy and Spain. Sample material is recorded as cDNA or gDNA derived from T cells, B-cell-depleted T cells, or PBMCs.

Recruited during active infection, patients (from Seattle) were subsequently followed longitudinally. Trimming stripped 0 bases from V and 7 bases from J, with 5 bases between. The CDR3 sequence is 13 residues long. Germline lookup yields CDR1 SGHRS and CDR2 YFSETQ. Original processing notes: From reference gene primer amplification, estimates of nucleated cell counts were derived. The method was immunoSEQ multiplex PCR; TCRdb's version includes in-frame clones alone and lacks a portion of them. V, J and clone size derive from that table, while D and trimming were established from the DNA sequence. The data show around 210,000 clones, approximately 80% seen once.

The sample was peripheral blood. The clonotype originates from a woman aged 80 or older with COVID-19, enrolled during active disease. This sequence joins TRBV5-1 and TRBJ1-6; D is uncertain. CDR3 sequence reads: CASSLDGNSPLHF. The CDR3 DNA follows: TGCGCCAGCAGCTTGGACGGGAATTCACCCCTCCACTTT. Complete variable domain (other parts from reference TRBV5-1 and TRBJ1-6): KAGVTQTPRYLIKTRGQQVTLSCSPISGHRSVSWYQQTPGQGLQFLFEYFSETQRNKGNFPGRFSGRQFSNSRSEMNVSTLELGDSALYLCASSLDGNSPLHFGNGTRLTVT.